Listed below are T cell receptor beta chains from one sample, sequenced in a study of blood T cell repertoires in COVID-19. TCRdb keeps only in-frame clones here, not all; method: immunoSEQ multiplex PCR. The data contain almost 300,000 clones, around nine tenths of them singletons. Material: peripheral blood. All receptors derive from a man between 70 and 80 years old with acute or convalescent COVID-19. CDR3s include the opening cysteine and the closing phenylalanine or tryptophan. D genes are given only for firm matches. Where a row states a size, it is once, few, many or the class of an expanded clone; other rows omit it.

J	D	V	size	DNA	CDR3
TRBJ1-2	.	TRBV15	.	TGTGCCACCGGACCAGCGGGGGGTAACTATGGCTACACCTTC	CATGPAGGNYGYTF
TRBJ1-1	.	TRBV6-2/TRBV6-3	.	TGTGCCAGCAGTTACTGGAGGGGAGCAGCTTTCTTT	CASSYWRGAAFF
TRBJ1-6	.	TRBV3-1/TRBV3-2	.	TGTGCCAGCAGCCAGGTAGGGGTTTCACCCCTCCACTTT	CASSQVGVSPLHF
TRBJ1-1	.	TRBV20-1	.	TGCAGTGCTCCTGACACTGAAGCTTTCTTT	CSAPDTEAFF
TRBJ1-1	.	TRBV2	.	TGTGCCAGCAGCAGGACACTTGCGGCTTTCTTT	CASSRTLAAFF
TRBJ2-5	.	TRBV23-1	.	TGCGCCAGCAGTCACCCAAACGGAACTAAGACGACCCAGTACTTC	CASSHPNGTKTTQYF
TRBJ1-1	TRBD1	TRBV28	.	TGTGCCAGCAGCCCACCTCAGACAGGGGCCACTGAAGCTTTCTTT	CASSPPQTGATEAFF
TRBJ1-5	.	TRBV21-1	.	TGTGCCAGCAGCCCCTACCTTAACAGCAATCAGCCCCAGCATTTT	CASSPYLNSNQPQHF
TRBJ2-5	TRBD1	TRBV20-1	.	TGCAGTGCTAGTGGGATGACAGGGAAAGTGGAGACCCAGTACTTC	CSASGMTGKVETQYF
TRBJ1-1	TRBD1	TRBV5-1	.	TGCGCCAGCACCCCTCAGGGGGCTTCGACTGAAGCTTTCTTT	CASTPQGASTEAFF
TRBJ2-7	TRBD2	TRBV4-1	.	TGCGCCAGCAGCCAAGATTCCCGAGGCGGGGGAGCCTACGAGCAGTACTTC	CASSQDSRGGGAYEQYF
TRBJ2-7	TRBD1	TRBV2	.	TGTGCCAGCTCCCTCCGACAGGGGTTCTACGAGCAGTACTTC	CASSLRQGFYEQYF
TRBJ1-2	TRBD1	TRBV9	few	TGTGCCAGCAGCGTAGGACAGGGGTCCTCGTATGGCTACACCTTC	CASSVGQGSSYGYTF
TRBJ1-5	.	TRBV9	few	TGTGCCAGCAGCGCCTACGAGGGTCAGCCCCAGCATTTT	CASSAYEGQPQHF
TRBJ1-2	TRBD1	TRBV7-2	.	TGTGCCAGCAGCCCCGGGACAGCCGTATCGTTATATGGCTACACCTTC	CASSPGTAVSLYGYTF
TRBJ1-2	TRBD1	TRBV5-6	few	TGTGCCAGCAGCTCCGTTTCCGGGACAGGGTTCCATGGCTACACCTTC	CASSSVSGTGFHGYTF
TRBJ1-5	.	TRBV6-1	.	TGTGCCAGCAGTGTGGTCGGTAGTACGGAGGGTTATCAGCCCCAGCATTTT	CASSVVGSTEGYQPQHF
TRBJ1-1	.	TRBV6-6	.	TGTGCCAGCAGTTATGGACAGCGTAACACTGAAGCTTTCTTT	CASSYGQRNTEAFF
TRBJ2-2	TRBD1	TRBV28	.	TGTGCCAGCAGTTTAAGGGACAGGCACACCGGGGAGCTGTTTTTT	CASSLRDRHTGELFF
TRBJ1-2	.	TRBV3-1/TRBV3-2	.	TGTGCCAGCAGCCCAAGACAGTGCTATGGCTACACCTTC	CASSPRQCYGYTF
TRBJ2-1	TRBD2	TRBV4-2	.	TGTGCCAGCAGCCAGAATCCGGGGGGAGCCGATGAGCAGTTCTTC	CASSQNPGGADEQFF
TRBJ2-5	TRBD2	TRBV4-3	once	TGCGCCAGCAGCCAAGATGGGGGGGTTTACACCCAAGAGACCCAGTACTTC	CASSQDGGVYTQETQYF
TRBJ1-6	.	TRBV3-1/TRBV3-2	once	TGTGCCAGCAGTGCGGGGGAGGTGGTCCACTTT	CASSAGEVVHF
TRBJ1-4	TRBD1	TRBV3-1/TRBV3-2	.	TGTGCCAGCAGCCAAGGGGGGACAGTTGAAAAACTGTTTTTT	CASSQGGTVEKLFF
TRBJ1-2	.	TRBV6-2/TRBV6-3	.	TGTGCCAGCAGTTTACAGGGATTGGATGGCTACACCTTC	CASSLQGLDGYTF
TRBJ1-4	TRBD1	TRBV7-2	.	TGTGCCAGCAGCATAAGACAGGGTGGAAAACTGTTTTTT	CASSIRQGGKLFF
TRBJ2-7	.	TRBV29-1	.	TGCAGCGTTCGCCCTTCTACCTACGAGCAGTACTTC	CSVRPSTYEQYF
TRBJ2-7	.	TRBV7-2	.	TGTGCCAGCAGCCTTGACAGAGTTCGATCCTACGAGCAGTACTTC	CASSLDRVRSYEQYF